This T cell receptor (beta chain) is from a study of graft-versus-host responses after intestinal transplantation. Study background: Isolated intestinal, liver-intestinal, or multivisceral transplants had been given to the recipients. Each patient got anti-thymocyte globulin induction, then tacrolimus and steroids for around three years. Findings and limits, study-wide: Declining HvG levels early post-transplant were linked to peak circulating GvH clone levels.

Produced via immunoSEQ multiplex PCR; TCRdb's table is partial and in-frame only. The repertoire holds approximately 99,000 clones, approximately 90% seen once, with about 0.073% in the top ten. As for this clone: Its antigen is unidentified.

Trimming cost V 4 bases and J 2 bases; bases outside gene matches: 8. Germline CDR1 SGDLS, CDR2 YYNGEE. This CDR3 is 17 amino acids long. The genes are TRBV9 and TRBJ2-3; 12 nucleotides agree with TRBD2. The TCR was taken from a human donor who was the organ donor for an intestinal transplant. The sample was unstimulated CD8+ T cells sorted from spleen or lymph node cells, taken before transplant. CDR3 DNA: TGTGCCAGCAGCCCGAGACTAGCGGGGGCACACACAGATACGCAGTATTTT. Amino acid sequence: CASSPRLAGAHTDTQYF. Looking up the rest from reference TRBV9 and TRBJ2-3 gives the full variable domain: DSGVTQTPKHLITATGQRVTLRCSPRSGDLSVYWYQQSLDQGLQFLIQYYNGEERAKGNILERFSAQQFPDLHSELNLSSLELGDSALYFCASSPRLAGAHTDTQYFGPGTRLTVL.